This TCR beta chain was observed in a study of blood T cell repertoires in COVID-19. Across the whole study: The United States, Italy and Spain were the sources of the acute and convalescent COVID-19 samples. Nucleic acid was either cDNA or gDNA, and it came from T cells, B-cell-depleted T cells, or PBMCs.

Per the original methods: Quantification of nucleated cells was approximated via reference gene primer amplification. TCRdb's copy holds only in-frame clones and misses some; the assay was immunoSEQ multiplex PCR. Clone size and V and J calls were adopted from that table, with D and trimming inferred from the DNA. Of roughly 290,000 clones in the sample, around 87% were seen once. Germline values: CDR1 SEHNR, CDR2 FQNEAQ (reference sequence). The length of the CDR3 is 15 residues. Trimming removed 7 bases at V and 3 bases at J, with 16 bases between. V usage is TRBV7-9 and J usage is TRBJ2-1; tentatively, D is TRBD2 (6 bases). This receptor was obtained from a woman in her twenties or thirties who had recovered from COVID-19. The specimen was peripheral blood. The CDR3 DNA is TGTGCCAGCACCCTCTTAGTCGGGAGCTACAATGAGCAGTTCTTC. Protein sequence: CASTLLVGSYNEQFF.